This T cell receptor (beta chain) was recovered during a study of blood T cell repertoires in COVID-19. Overall study: Spain, Italy and the United States supplied samples that represented acute and convalescent COVID-19. PBMCs, B-cell-depleted T cells, or T cells were the source of the cDNA or gDNA that made up the material.

Authors' methods: Researchers report that nucleated cell counts were estimated from reference gene primer amplification. The repertoire was sequenced with immunoSEQ multiplex PCR; TCRdb's copy has only in-frame clones and lacks some. D and trimming come from the DNA, and the V and J calls and clone size come from that table. This sample has tens of thousands of clones, with 85% to 90% found just once. There are 12 residues in the CDR3. The germline V and J ends were trimmed by 6 bases and 6 bases, with 14 bases remaining between them. Per the germline V gene, CDR1 is SQVTM and CDR2 is ANQGSEA. Sequences were obtained from peripheral blood. The source of this sequence is a man aged 55 to 70 with acute or convalescent COVID-19. This rearrangement joins TRBV29-1 to TRBJ1-1; the D gene is possibly TRBD1 (6 bases). The CDR3 DNA follows: TGCAGCGTAGAACAGGGTACGCCTGAAGCTTTCTTT. Its protein is CSVEQGTPEAFF.